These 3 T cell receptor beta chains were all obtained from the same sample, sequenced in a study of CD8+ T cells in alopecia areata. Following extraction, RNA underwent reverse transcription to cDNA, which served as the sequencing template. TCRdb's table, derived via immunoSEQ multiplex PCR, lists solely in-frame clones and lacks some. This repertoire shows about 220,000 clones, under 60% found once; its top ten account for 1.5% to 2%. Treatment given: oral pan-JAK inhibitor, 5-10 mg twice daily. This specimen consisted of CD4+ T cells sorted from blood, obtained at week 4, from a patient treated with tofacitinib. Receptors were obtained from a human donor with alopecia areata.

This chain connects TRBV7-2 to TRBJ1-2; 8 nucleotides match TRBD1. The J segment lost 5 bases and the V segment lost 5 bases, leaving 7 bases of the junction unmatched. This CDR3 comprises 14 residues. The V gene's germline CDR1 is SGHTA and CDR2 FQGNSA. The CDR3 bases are TGTGCCAGCAGCCTAACAGGGGGTCTTTATGGCTACACCTTC. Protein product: CASSLTGGLYGYTF.

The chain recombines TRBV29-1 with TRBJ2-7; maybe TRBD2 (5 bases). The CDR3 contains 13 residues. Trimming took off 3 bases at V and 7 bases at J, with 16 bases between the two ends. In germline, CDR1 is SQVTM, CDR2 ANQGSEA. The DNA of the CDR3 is TGCAGCGTTGACGGGATCCTTCCGGGGGAGCAGTACTTC. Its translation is CSVDGILPGEQYF.

The CDR3 loop is CASSVGQGMGQETQYF. In DNA, the CDR3 is TGTGCCAGCAGCGTAGGACAGGGAATGGGCCAAGAGACCCAGTACTTC. The V and J genes are TRBV9 and TRBJ2-5, with 7 bases aligning to TRBD1. The germline V gene has CDR1 SGDLS and CDR2 YYNGEE. V lost 0 bases to trimming and J lost 1 base; unmatched junction nucleotides: 6. There are 16 residues in the CDR3. The variable domain in full, with the rest retrieved from reference TRBV9 and TRBJ2-5, is DSGVTQTPKHLITATGQRVTLRCSPRSGDLSVYWYQQSLDQGLQFLIQYYNGEERAKGNILERFSAQQFPDLHSELNLSSLELGDSALYFCASSVGQGMGQETQYFGPGTRLLVL.